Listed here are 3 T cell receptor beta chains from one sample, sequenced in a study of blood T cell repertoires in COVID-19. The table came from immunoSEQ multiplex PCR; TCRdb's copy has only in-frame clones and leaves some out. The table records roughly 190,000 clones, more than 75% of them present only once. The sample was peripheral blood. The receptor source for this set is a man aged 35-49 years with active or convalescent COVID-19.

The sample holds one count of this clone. This CDR3 reads CASSRRDTPSLAQYF. The CDR3 DNA reads as TGTGCCAGCAGCAGACGGGACACCCCTTCTCTAGCGCAGTACTTC. The V gene is TRBV3-1 (or the pseudogene TRBV3-2), the J gene TRBJ2-7; weak D call: TRBD1 (6 bases). In germline, CDR1 is LGHDT, CDR2 YNNKEL (reference sequence). V was clipped by 5 bases and J by 9 bases, with 23 bases between them. This CDR3 has 15 amino acids.

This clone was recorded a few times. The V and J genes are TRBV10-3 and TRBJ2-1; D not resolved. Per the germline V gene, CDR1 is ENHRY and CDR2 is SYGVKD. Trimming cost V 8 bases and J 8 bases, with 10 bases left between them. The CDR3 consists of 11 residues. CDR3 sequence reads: CAIQSVDEQFF. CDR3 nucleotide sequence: TGTGCCATCCAGAGCGTGGATGAGCAGTTCTTC.

The CDR3 DNA follows: TGTGCCAGCACCCACGAGGGCGGGAGTGGCTACACCTTC. Translated: CASTHEGGSGYTF. V gene TRBV2 combines with J gene TRBJ1-2, with D unresolved. CDR1 is SNHLY and CDR2 is FYNNEI in the germline V gene. Trimming pared 7 bases from V and 7 bases from J, leaving 16 bases between. This CDR3 has 13 amino acids.